This T cell receptor beta chain emerged from a study of beta chain features in type 1 diabetes. Heparinised blood was drawn once per donor, averaging roughly 120 mL. Via the markers CD45RO/CCR7/CD25/CD127/CD95/CD27, stem cell-like memory, regulatory, central memory and naive CD4+ cells were sorted. A word on this clone: The antigen is not known.

Trimming took off 4 bases at V and 4 bases at J, with 11 bases between the two ends. In germline, CDR1 is MDHEN, CDR2 SYDVKM. The CDR3 runs 14 residues. Regarding the study as a whole: TCRB CDR3s from Type 1 diabetes patients were moderately but significantly shorter in all four CD4+ subsets.

The authors reverse transcribed all of the isolated RNA, so sequencing captured expressed TCRB transcripts. The method was immunoSEQ multiplex PCR; TCRdb's version includes in-frame clones alone and lacks a portion of them. The sample yields under 850,000 clones, roughly 12% seen once. V gene TRBV28 combines with J gene TRBJ2-1; tentative D call: TRBD1 (6 bases). Sequencing was carried out using naive CD4+ T cells from blood. This TCR was recovered from a man in his late teens or twenties with type 1 diabetes. CDR3 DNA sequence: TGTGCCAGCAGTTCCCAAGACAGGTACAATGAGCAGTTCTTC. Protein sequence: CASSSQDRYNEQFF. The full variable domain, in which reference TRBV28 and TRBJ2-1 provide the parts outside the CDR3, is DVKVTQSSRYLVKRTGEKVFLECVQDMDHENMFWYRQDPGLGLRLIYFSYDVKMKEKGDIPEGYSVSREKKERFSLILESASTNQTSMYLCASSSQDRYNEQFFGPGTRLTVL.